This record covers a single TCR beta chain. Its specificity is unknown. These data originate in a study of cytomegalovirus exposure and HLA in healthy donors. Across the whole study: Genotyping showed roughly 81% of about 370 donors falling in the Caucasian-associated ancestry cluster. Overall study results and limits: What was likely a sequencing artifact was a cluster of highly shared sequence variants.

13 Jbeta primers and 60 Vbeta primers were used for the PCR. Only in-frame clones appear in the TCRdb table, and some are missing; sequencing was by immunoSEQ multiplex PCR. The sample consists of 130,000 to 150,000 clones, about 78% of them appearing once. V was cut by 8 bases and J by 5 bases, with 18 bases left in between. Germline V CDR1 and CDR2: SNHLY, FYNNEI. The CDR3 is 15 residues long. Sequencing was done on a sample of PBMCs. This clonotype originated in a man aged 18 to 30 in good health and CMV-seronegative. The chain combines TRBV2 with TRBJ2-2, with D perhaps matching TRBD1 (6 bases). The CDR3 nucleotides read TGTGCCAGCGGAGGTGGGACATTACTTACCGGGGAGCTGTTTTTT. It is translated as CASGGGTLLTGELFF.